Listed below are T cell receptor beta chains from one sample, sequenced in a study of vaccination and CD4 T cells after COVID-19. TCRdb used MiXCR to reprocess the PCR reads, holding one entry per CDR3 protein. The table has some 11,000 distinct CDR3 sequences, about 30% seen once; the top ten hold 23%. These TCRs' antigens remain unknown. Sequences were obtained from cultured CD4+ T cells from blood. These receptor sequences come from a human donor with COVID-19. Both conserved end residues are part of each CDR3. The D gene is left open where the match is weak. Not all rows give a size; the values are once, few, many and, for expanded clones, a class.

J gene	clone size	D gene	V gene	CDR3 DNA	CDR3 protein
TRBJ2-7	few	TRBD1	TRBV7-9	TGTGCCAGCAGCGAGACAGGGATCAACGAGCAGTACTTC	CASSETGINEQYF
TRBJ2-3	.	.	TRBV7-9	TGTGCCAGCAGCTTAGCTGGTGGGGATACGCAGTATTTT	CASSLAGGDTQYF
TRBJ2-5	few	TRBD2	TRBV11-2	TGTGCCAGCAGCTACCTAGCGGGGCAAGAGACCCAGTACTTC	CASSYLAGQETQYF
TRBJ2-3	.	.	TRBV7-9	TGTGCCAGCAGCTTAGTGGGACGTAGCACAGATACGCAGTATTTT	CASSLVGRSTDTQYF
TRBJ1-5	few	.	TRBV12-3/TRBV12-4	TGTGCCAGCAGTCCCAACAGAAATCAGCCCCAGCATTTT	CASSPNRNQPQHF
TRBJ2-2	.	TRBD2	TRBV11-2	TGTGCCAGCAGTGCTAGCGGGGGAAACACCGGGGAGCTGTTTTTT	CASSASGGNTGELFF
TRBJ1-5	few	.	TRBV2	TGTGCCAGCACCGCCGTGGGGGTGGGGCAGCCCCAGCATTTT	CASTAVGVGQPQHF
TRBJ2-3	.	.	TRBV6-2/TRBV6-3	TGTGCCAGCAGTTCGCTTAGCACAGATACGCAGTATTTT	CASSSLSTDTQYF
TRBJ2-1	.	.	TRBV5-1	TGCGCCAGCACGCCCTTTACCCACGGGTCCTACAATGAGCAGTTCTTC	CASTPFTHGSYNEQFF
TRBJ1-5	.	.	TRBV28	TGTGGGGGTGGATCGGGCAATCAGCCCCAGCATTTT	CGGGSGNQPQHF
TRBJ2-3	.	.	TRBV19	TGTGCCAGTACCTCGGGACACACAGATACGCAGTATTTT	CASTSGHTDTQYF
TRBJ2-7	few	.	TRBV6-1	TGTGCCAGCAGTGAACCAACAGGGCCGGGGGAGCAGCACTTC	CASSEPTGPGEQHF
TRBJ1-1	.	.	TRBV5-4	TGTGCCAGCAGTCCAAGGGGGGGACGCACTGAAGCTTTCTTT	CASSPRGGRTEAFF
TRBJ1-3	few	.	TRBV23-1	TGCGCCAGCAGTCGCCGGAGGAGACCCTCTGGAAACACCATATATTTT	CASSRRRRPSGNTIYF
TRBJ1-5	.	.	TRBV29-1	TGCAGCGTTGGGGGGGGGAGTAGCAATCAGCCCCAGCATTTT	CSVGGGSSNQPQHF
TRBJ2-1	.	.	TRBV12-3/TRBV12-4	TGTGCCAGCAGTTTGGGATACAATGAGCAGTTCTTC	CASSLGYNEQFF
TRBJ2-3	.	.	TRBV20-1	TGCAGTGCTAGAGCGGGGGGACACCCCACAGATACGCAGTATTTT	CSARAGGHPTDTQYF
TRBJ2-5	few	TRBD1	TRBV20-1	TGCAGTGCCCCAATGGGGACAGGGTCGACCCAGTACTTC	CSAPMGTGSTQYF
TRBJ2-1	.	TRBD1	TRBV18	TGTGCCAGCTCCTTGGAACAGGGGAAAGGTGAGCAGTTCTTC	CASSLEQGKGEQFF
TRBJ1-2	.	TRBD1	TRBV11-2	TGTGCCAGCACAAACAGGGGCTATGGCTACACCTTC	CASTNRGYGYTF
TRBJ1-2	few	.	TRBV19	TGTGCCAGTACCGATCCAGGGTCCGGCTATGGCTACACCTTC	CASTDPGSGYGYTF
TRBJ1-6	.	TRBD1	TRBV25-1	TGTGCCAGCAGCTATACCGGGACAGGGAATTCACCCCTCCACTTT	CASSYTGTGNSPLHF
TRBJ1-2	.	.	TRBV6-1	TGTGCCAGCGACCGGGGGACCCTCTATGGCTACACCTTC	CASDRGTLYGYTF
TRBJ2-5	few	TRBD2	TRBV6-8	TGTGCCAGCGTAGGTTCCTCACCAGCGGGGGCTTGGGAGACCCAGTACTTC	CASVGSSPAGAWETQYF
TRBJ2-5	few	.	TRBV11-3	TGTGCCAGCAGCTTAGATAAAGAGACCCAGTACTTC	CASSLDKETQYF
TRBJ2-3	few	TRBD1	TRBV12-3/TRBV12-4	TGTGCCAGCAGGGGGCAGCAACAGGGGGGTACGCAGTATTTT	CASRGQQQGGTQYF